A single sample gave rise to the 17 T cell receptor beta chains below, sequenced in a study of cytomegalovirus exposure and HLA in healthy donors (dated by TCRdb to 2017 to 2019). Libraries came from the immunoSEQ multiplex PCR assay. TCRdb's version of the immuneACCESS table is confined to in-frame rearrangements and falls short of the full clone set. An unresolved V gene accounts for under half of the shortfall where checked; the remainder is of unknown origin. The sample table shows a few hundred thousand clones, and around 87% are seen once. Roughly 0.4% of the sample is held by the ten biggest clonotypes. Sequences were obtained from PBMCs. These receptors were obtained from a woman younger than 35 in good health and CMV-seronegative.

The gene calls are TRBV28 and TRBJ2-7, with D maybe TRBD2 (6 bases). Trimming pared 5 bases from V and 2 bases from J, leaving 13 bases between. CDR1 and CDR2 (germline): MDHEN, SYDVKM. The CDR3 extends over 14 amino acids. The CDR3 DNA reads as TGTGCCAGCAGTCGGGAGTCAGAGGCCTACGAGCAGTACGTC. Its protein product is CASSRESEAYEQYV.

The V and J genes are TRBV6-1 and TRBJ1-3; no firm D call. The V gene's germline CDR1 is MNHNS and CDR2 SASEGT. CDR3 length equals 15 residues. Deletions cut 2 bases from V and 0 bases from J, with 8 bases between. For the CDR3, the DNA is TGTGCCAGCAGTGAACTGGGGAGCTCTGGAAACACCATATATTTT. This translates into CASSELGSSGNTIYF.

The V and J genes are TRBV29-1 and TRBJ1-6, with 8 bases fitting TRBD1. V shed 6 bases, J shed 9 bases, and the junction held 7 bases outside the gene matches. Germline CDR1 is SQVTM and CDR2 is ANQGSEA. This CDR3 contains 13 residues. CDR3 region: CSVSTGEGSPLHF. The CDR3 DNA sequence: TGCAGCGTGTCGACAGGGGAAGGTTCACCCCTCCACTTT.

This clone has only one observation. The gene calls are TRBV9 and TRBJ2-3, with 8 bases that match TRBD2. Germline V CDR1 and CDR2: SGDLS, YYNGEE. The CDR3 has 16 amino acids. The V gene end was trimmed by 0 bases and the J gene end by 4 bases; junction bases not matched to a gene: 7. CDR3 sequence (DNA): TGTGCCAGCAGCGTAGTGGCGGGGGGAAAGGCAGATACGCAGTATTTT. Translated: CASSVVAGGKADTQYF.

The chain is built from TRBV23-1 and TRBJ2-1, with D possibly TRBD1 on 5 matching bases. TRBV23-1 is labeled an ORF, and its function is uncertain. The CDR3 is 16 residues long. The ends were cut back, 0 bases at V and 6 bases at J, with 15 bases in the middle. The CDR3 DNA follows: TGCGCCAGCAGTCAATCGAAGCAGGGTGAACGCAATGAGCAGTTCTTC. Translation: CASSQSKQGERNEQFF.

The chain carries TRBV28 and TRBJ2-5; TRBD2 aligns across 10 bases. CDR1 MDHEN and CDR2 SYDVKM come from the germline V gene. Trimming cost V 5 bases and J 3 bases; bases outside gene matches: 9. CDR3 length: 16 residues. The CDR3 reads CASSEPGLATKETQYF. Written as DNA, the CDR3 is TGTGCCAGCAGTGAGCCGGGACTAGCGACCAAAGAGACCCAGTACTTC.

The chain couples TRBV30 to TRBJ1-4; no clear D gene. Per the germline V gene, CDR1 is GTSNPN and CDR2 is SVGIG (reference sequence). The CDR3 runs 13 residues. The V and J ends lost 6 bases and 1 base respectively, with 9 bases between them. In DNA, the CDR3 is TGTGCCTGCCACAGCCTAACTAATGAAAAACTGTTTTTT. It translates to CACHSLTNEKLFF.

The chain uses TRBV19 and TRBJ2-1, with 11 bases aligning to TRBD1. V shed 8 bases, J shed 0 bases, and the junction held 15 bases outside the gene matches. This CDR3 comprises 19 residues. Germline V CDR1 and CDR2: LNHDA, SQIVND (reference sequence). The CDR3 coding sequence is TGTGCCAGTGGTCTGCGGGGACAGGGGGTTCAAAGCTCCTACAATGAGCAGTTCTTC. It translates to CASGLRGQGVQSSYNEQFF. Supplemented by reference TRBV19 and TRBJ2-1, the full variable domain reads DGGITQSPKYLFRKEGQNVTLSCEQNLNHDAMYWYRQDPGQGLRLIYYSQIVNDFQKGDIAEGYSVSREKKESFPLTVTSAQKNPTAFYLCASGLRGQGVQSSYNEQFFGPGTRLTVL.

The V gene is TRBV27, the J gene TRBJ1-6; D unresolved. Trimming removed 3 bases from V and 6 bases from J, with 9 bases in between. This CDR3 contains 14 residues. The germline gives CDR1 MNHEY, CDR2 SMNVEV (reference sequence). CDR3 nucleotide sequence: TGTGCCAGCAGTTTGGTACAGAGTAATTCACCCCTCCACTTT. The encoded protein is CASSLVQSNSPLHF.

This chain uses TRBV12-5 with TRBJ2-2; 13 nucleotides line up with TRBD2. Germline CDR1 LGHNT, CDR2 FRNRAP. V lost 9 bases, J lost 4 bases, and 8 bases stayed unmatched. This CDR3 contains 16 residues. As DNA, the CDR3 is TGTGCTAGCGGGACTAGCGGGGCGGGTGGCACCGGGGAGCTGTTTTTT. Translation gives CASGTSGAGGTGELFF.

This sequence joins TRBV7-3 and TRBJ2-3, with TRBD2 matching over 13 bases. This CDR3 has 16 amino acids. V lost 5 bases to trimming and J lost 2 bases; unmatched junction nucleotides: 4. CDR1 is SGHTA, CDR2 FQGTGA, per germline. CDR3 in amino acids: CASSPGLAGATDTQYF. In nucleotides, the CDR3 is TGTGCCAGCAGCCCCGGACTAGCGGGGGCCACAGATACGCAGTATTTT.

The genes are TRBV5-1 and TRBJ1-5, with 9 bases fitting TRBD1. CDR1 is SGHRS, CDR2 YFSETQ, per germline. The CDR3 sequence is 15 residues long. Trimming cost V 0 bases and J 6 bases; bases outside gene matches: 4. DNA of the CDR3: TGCGCCAGCAGCTTGGGAGGGACAGGGAGTCAGCCCCAGCATTTT. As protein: CASSLGGTGSQPQHF.

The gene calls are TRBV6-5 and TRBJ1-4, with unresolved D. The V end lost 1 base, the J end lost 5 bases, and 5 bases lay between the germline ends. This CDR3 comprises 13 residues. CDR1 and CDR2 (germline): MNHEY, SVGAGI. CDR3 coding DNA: TGTGCCAGCAGTTACTTACAGAATGAAAAACTGTTTTTT. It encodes CASSYLQNEKLFF.

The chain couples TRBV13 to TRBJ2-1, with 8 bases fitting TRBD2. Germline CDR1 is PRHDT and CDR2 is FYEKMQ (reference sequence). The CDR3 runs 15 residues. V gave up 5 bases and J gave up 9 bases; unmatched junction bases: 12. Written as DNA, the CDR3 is TGTGCCAGCAGCCAGACGCAGCGGGGGTTCGCTGAGCAGTTCTTC. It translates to CASSQTQRGFAEQFF.

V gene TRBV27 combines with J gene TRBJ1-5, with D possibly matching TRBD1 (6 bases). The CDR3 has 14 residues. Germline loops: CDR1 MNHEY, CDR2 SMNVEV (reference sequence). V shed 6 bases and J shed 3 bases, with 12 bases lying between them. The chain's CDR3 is CASREGQINQPQHF. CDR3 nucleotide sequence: TGTGCCAGCAGGGAAGGACAGATCAATCAGCCCCAGCATTTT.

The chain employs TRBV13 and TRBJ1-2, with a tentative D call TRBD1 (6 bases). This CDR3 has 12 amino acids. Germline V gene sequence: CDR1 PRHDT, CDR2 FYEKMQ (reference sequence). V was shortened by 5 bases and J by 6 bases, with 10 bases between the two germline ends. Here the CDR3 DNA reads TGTGCCAGCAGCCTTCGGACAGATGGCTACACCTTC. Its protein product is CASSLRTDGYTF.

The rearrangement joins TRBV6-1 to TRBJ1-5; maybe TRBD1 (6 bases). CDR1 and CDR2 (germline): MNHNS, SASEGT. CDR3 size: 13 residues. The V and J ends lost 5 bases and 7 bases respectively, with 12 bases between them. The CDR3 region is CASSLRGSQPQHF. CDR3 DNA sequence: TGTGCCAGCAGTCTCAGGGGCTCGCAGCCCCAGCATTTT.